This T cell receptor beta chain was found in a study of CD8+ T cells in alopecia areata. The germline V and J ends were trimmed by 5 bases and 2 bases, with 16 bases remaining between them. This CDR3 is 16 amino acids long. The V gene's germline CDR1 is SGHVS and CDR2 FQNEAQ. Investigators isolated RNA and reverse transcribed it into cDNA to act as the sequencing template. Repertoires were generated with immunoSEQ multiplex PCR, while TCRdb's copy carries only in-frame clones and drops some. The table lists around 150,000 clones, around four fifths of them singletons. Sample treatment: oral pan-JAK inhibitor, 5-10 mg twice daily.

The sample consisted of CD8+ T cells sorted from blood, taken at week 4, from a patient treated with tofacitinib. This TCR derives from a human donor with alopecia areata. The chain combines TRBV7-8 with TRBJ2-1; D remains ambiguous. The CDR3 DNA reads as TGTGCCAGCAGCCCCCGGCCAACTGAGACCTACAATGAGCAGTTCTTC. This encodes CASSPRPTETYNEQFF.